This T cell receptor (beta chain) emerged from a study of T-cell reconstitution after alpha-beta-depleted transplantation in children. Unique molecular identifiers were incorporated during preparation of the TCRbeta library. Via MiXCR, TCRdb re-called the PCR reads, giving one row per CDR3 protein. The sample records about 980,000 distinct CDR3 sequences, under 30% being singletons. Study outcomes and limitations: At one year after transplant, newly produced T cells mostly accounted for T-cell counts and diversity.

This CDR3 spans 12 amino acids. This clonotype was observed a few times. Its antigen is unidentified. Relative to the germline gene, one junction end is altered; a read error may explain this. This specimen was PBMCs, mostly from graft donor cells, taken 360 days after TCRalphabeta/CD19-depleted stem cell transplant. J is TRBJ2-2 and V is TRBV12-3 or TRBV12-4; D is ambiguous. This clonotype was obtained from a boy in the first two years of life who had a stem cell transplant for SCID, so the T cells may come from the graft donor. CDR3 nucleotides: TGTGCCAGCAACCACCATACCGGAGAGCTGTTTTTT. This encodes CASNHHTGELFF.